This T cell receptor (beta chain) was identified during a study of T-cell memory formation after mild COVID-19. This clonotype has a handful of counts. TCRdb re-called the 5' RACE reads with MiXCR, one entry per CDR3 protein. The data hold 450,000 to 650,000 distinct CDR3 sequences, with roughly 18% observed a single time. CDR3 length: 15 residues. Germline lookup yields CDR1 LNHDA and CDR2 SQIVND (reference sequence). With 3 bases clipped from V and 8 bases from J, the junction kept 8 bases outside the gene matches. Sequenced material: PBMCs or a T cell subset sorted from them (not recorded which). This TCR came from an adult woman who had mild COVID-19 (a few samples of this study predate the infection). Cell type and time point are not known. The chain combines TRBV19 with TRBJ2-4; 9 bases are a match to TRBD2. CDR3 amino acids: CASSMIAGVSDIQYF. Written as DNA, the CDR3 is TGTGCCAGTAGTATGATAGCGGGAGTGAGTGACATTCAGTACTTC.